Listed below are T cell receptor beta chains from one sample, sequenced in a study of OX40 agonist ivuxolimab in advanced cancers. Sequenced by immunoSEQ multiplex PCR; TCRdb stores in-frame clones only, minus some. The table has fewer than 70,000 clones, 90% to 95% seen once. The input for sequencing was CD4+ or CD8+ T cells sorted from blood, taken in a trial of the OX40 agonist ivuxolimab. All receptors derive from an adult with an advanced solid tumor such as melanoma, head and neck, liver or kidney cancer. Both conserved end residues are part of each CDR3. A D gene is named only where the DNA matches it firmly. Size is stated for part of the rows, as once, few or many counts, or as a class when the clone is expanded.

clone size: .; J gene: TRBJ2-1; V gene: TRBV7-6; D gene: .; CDR3 DNA: TGTGCCAGCAGCTATCGGACGGAGGCTTACAATGAGCAGTTCTTC; CDR3 protein: CASSYRTEAYNEQFF
clone size: once; J gene: TRBJ1-1; V gene: TRBV6-5; D gene: .; CDR3 DNA: TGTGCCAGCAACTGGGCGGAGGGACCGGGCACTGAAGCTTTCTTT; CDR3 protein: CASNWAEGPGTEAFF
clone size: .; J gene: TRBJ2-3; V gene: TRBV9; D gene: TRBD1; CDR3 DNA: TGTGCCAGCAGCGTCGGGACAGGGTATAGTGGAGATACGCAGTATTTT; CDR3 protein: CASSVGTGYSGDTQYF
clone size: .; J gene: TRBJ1-3; V gene: TRBV13; D gene: .; CDR3 DNA: TGTGCCAGCAGCTTAAGGGGATCCGGAAACACCATATATTTT; CDR3 protein: CASSLRGSGNTIYF
clone size: .; J gene: TRBJ2-3; V gene: TRBV7-9; D gene: TRBD2; CDR3 DNA: TGTGCCAGCAGTTCAAGGACTAGCGGGACAACAGATACGCAGTATTTT; CDR3 protein: CASSSRTSGTTDTQYF
clone size: .; J gene: TRBJ2-3; V gene: TRBV28; D gene: .; CDR3 DNA: TGTGCCAGCAGTCCGGATCTGAGCACAGATACGCAGTATTTT; CDR3 protein: CASSPDLSTDTQYF
clone size: .; J gene: TRBJ2-7; V gene: TRBV5-1; D gene: .; CDR3 DNA: TGCGCCAGCAGCTTCCTAGCCGAGCAGTACTTC; CDR3 protein: CASSFLAEQYF
clone size: .; J gene: TRBJ1-4; V gene: TRBV2; D gene: TRBD1; CDR3 DNA: TGTGCCAGCAGTCAACAGGGGTCTCTAGACAAACTGTTTTTT; CDR3 protein: CASSQQGSLDKLFF
clone size: .; J gene: TRBJ2-1; V gene: TRBV7-9; D gene: TRBD2; CDR3 DNA: TGTGCCAGCAGCTTAGTAGGCGGGAGCGATAATGAGCAGTTCTTC; CDR3 protein: CASSLVGGSDNEQFF
clone size: .; J gene: TRBJ2-1; V gene: TRBV7-3; D gene: TRBD2; CDR3 DNA: TGTGCCAGCAGCGGGAACCGGGGGGAGCGGGATTCCTACAATGAGCAGTTCTTC; CDR3 protein: CASSGNRGERDSYNEQFF
clone size: .; J gene: TRBJ2-3; V gene: TRBV9; D gene: .; CDR3 DNA: TGTGCCAGCAGCGTAGAGGCGGGTCCTCCCATAGATACGCAGTATTTT; CDR3 protein: CASSVEAGPPIDTQYF
clone size: few; J gene: TRBJ2-7; V gene: TRBV4-2; D gene: .; CDR3 DNA: TGTGCCAGCAGCCAAGAAGGGTCAGAAGCCTACGAGCAGTACTTC; CDR3 protein: CASSQEGSEAYEQYF
clone size: .; J gene: TRBJ1-1; V gene: TRBV10-3; D gene: TRBD1; CDR3 DNA: TGTGCTATCAGGGGGTACGACACTGAAGCTTTCTTT; CDR3 protein: CAIRGYDTEAFF
clone size: .; J gene: TRBJ2-4; V gene: TRBV4-3; D gene: .; CDR3 DNA: TGCGCCAGCAGCCAAGAACTGGTGGGCATTCAGTACTTC; CDR3 protein: CASSQELVGIQYF
clone size: few; J gene: TRBJ1-4; V gene: TRBV29-1; D gene: .; CDR3 DNA: TGCAGCGTTTTAGGAACAACTAATGAAAAACTGTTTTTT; CDR3 protein: CSVLGTTNEKLFF
clone size: .; J gene: TRBJ2-3; V gene: TRBV6-1; D gene: .; CDR3 DNA: TGTGCCAGCAGTGAATGGGAAGATACGCAGTATTTT; CDR3 protein: CASSEWEDTQYF
clone size: .; J gene: TRBJ1-1; V gene: TRBV19; D gene: .; CDR3 DNA: TGTGCCAGTAGTATAATACGGGGAGTAAGCGGGAACACTGAAGCTTTCTTT; CDR3 protein: CASSIIRGVSGNTEAFF